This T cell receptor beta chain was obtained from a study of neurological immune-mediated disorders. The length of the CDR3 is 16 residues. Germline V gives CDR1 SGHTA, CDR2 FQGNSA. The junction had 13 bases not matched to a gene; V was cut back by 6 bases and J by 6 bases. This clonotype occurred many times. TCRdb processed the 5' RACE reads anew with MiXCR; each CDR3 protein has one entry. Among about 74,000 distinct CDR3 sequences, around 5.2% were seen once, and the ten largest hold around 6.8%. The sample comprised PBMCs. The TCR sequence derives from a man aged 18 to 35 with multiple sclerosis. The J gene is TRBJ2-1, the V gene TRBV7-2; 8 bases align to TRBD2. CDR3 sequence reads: CASSSNRLAWVNEQFF. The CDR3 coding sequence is TGTGCCAGCAGTTCAAACCGACTAGCGTGGGTCAATGAGCAGTTCTTC.